The entry below gives a single T cell receptor (beta chain) sequence along with its context. Authors' processing steps: Cell counts per sample came from amplifying reference gene primers. The assay was immunoSEQ multiplex PCR, and TCRdb's table has in-frame clones only and misses some. D and trimming were read from the DNA, whereas the V and J calls and clone size are those reported in that table. The sample lists about 52,000 clones, about four fifths occurring once. Recruited during active infection, patients (from Seattle) were subsequently followed longitudinally. This specimen comes from a study of blood T cell repertoires in COVID-19. As for the study in general: Nucleic acid was either cDNA or gDNA, and it came from T cells, B-cell-depleted T cells, or PBMCs.

The V gene end was trimmed by 1 base and the J gene end by 4 bases; junction bases not matched to a gene: 4. Germline loops: CDR1 SGHRS, CDR2 YFSETQ. The CDR3 contains 16 residues. The receptor was derived from a woman older than 75 with COVID-19, enrolled during active disease. The source material was peripheral blood. The V gene is TRBV5-1, the J gene TRBJ2-2, with 10 bases aligning to TRBD2. CDR3 region: CASSLTSGTTTGELFF. The CDR3 coding sequence is TGCGCCAGCAGCTTGACTAGCGGGACCACCACCGGGGAGCTGTTTTTT.